This T cell receptor beta chain emerged from a study of blood T cell repertoires in COVID-19. The overall study: In each case, the material was cDNA or gDNA derived from T cells, B-cell-depleted T cells, or PBMCs.

The junction had 13 bases not matched to a gene; V was cut back by 9 bases and J by 7 bases. Germline V gives CDR1 SGHNT, CDR2 YENEEA. The CDR3 totals 14 residues. The protocol was immunoSEQ multiplex PCR, while the TCRdb copy is restricted to in-frame clones and leaves out a portion. The repertoire holds 65,000 or so clones, with 87% as singletons. V gene TRBV11-3 combines with J gene TRBJ2-3; TRBD2 agrees at 7 bases. This TCR was sampled from a human donor with acute or convalescent COVID-19. The donor label of this sample is uncertain. Sequencing was performed on peripheral blood. The CDR3 DNA sequence: TGTGCCAGAGACATCGGCGGGAGAGGAAATACGCAGTATTTT. Its protein product is CARDIGGRGNTQYF. The entire variable domain, with the rest obtained from reference TRBV11-3 and TRBJ2-3, is as follows: EAGVVQSPRYKIIEKKQPVAFWCNPISGHNTLYWYLQNLGQGPELLIRYENEEAVDDSQLPKDRFSAERLKGVDSTLKIQPAELGDSAVYLCARDIGGRGNTQYFGPGTRLTVL.